The 27 T cell receptor beta chains reported below all come from one sample, sequenced in a study of CD8+ T cells in alopecia areata. Extraction and reverse transcription of RNA yielded cDNA as the sequencing template. The table came from immunoSEQ multiplex PCR; TCRdb's copy has only in-frame clones and leaves some out. This table holds nearly 200,000 clones, roughly 64% found once. Documented treatment: oral pan-JAK inhibitor, 5-10 mg twice daily. The source material was CD4+ T cells sorted from blood, sampled at week 24, from a patient treated with tofacitinib. These receptors came from a human donor with alopecia areata.

The rearrangement uses TRBV15 and TRBJ1-6, with a tentative D call TRBD1 (5 bases). The CDR3 consists of 15 residues. The germline V and J ends were trimmed by 3 bases and 6 bases, with 12 bases remaining between them. Germline V lookup: CDR1 LNHNV, CDR2 YYDKDF (reference sequence). DNA of the CDR3: TGTGCCACCAGCAGTGATCCGGGACTTAATTCACCCCTCCACTTT. This sequence encodes CATSSDPGLNSPLHF.

The J gene is TRBJ2-5, the V gene TRBV2; 11 nucleotides line up with TRBD1. The length of the CDR3 is 15 residues. Per the germline V gene, CDR1 is SNHLY and CDR2 is FYNNEI. V shed 5 bases and J 6 bases; nucleotides not matched to a gene: 8. The CDR3 reads CASSMGQGGYQTQYF. CDR3 nucleotide sequence: TGTGCCAGCAGTATGGGACAGGGGGGGTATCAGACCCAGTACTTC.

The chain couples TRBV4-2 to TRBJ1-6; D is possibly TRBD1 (5 bases). CDR1 and CDR2 from the germline V gene are LGHNA and YNFKEQ. V was clipped by 3 bases and J by 4 bases, with 10 bases between them. This CDR3 region has 15 residues. The CDR3 DNA sequence: TGTGCCAGCAGCCACGGGACGGAGTATAATTCACCCCTCCACTTT. Translation: CASSHGTEYNSPLHF.

This clone came up a few times. The chain carries TRBV30 and TRBJ2-1; D call uncertain. CDR1 GTSNPN and CDR2 SVGIG come from the germline V gene (reference sequence). The CDR3 loop spans 11 amino acids. Trimming cost V 0 bases and J 12 bases, with 9 bases left between them. The CDR3: CAWSVQLMQFF. The CDR3, as DNA: TGTGCCTGGAGTGTACAACTAATGCAGTTCTTC.

V is TRBV2 and J is TRBJ2-5; 8 nucleotides agree with TRBD1. Trimming removed 4 bases from V and 6 bases from J; junction bases left unmatched: 4. The CDR3 totals 13 residues. Looked up from germline, CDR1 is SNHLY and CDR2 is FYNNEI. Here the CDR3 reads CASSGQGLKTQYF. Written as DNA, the CDR3 is TGTGCCAGCAGTGGACAGGGGCTAAAGACCCAGTACTTC.

The genes are TRBV30 and TRBJ2-1; D uncertain. Germline V CDR1 and CDR2: GTSNPN, SVGIG (reference sequence). The CDR3 extends over 15 amino acids. The V end was cut by 3 bases, the J end by 0 bases, with 12 bases between. CDR3 DNA sequence: TGTGCCTGGAGGCTAAAGGGTAGCTCCTACAATGAGCAGTTCTTC. This gives the protein CAWRLKGSSYNEQFF.

The V call is TRBV27, the J call TRBJ2-3, with 7 bases matching TRBD2. The CDR3 has 15 residues. V lost 2 bases and J lost 0; bases outside the gene matches: 2. Per germline, CDR1 MNHEY and CDR2 SMNVEV (reference sequence). The CDR3 spells CASSLTSESTDTQYF. In nucleotides, the CDR3 is TGTGCCAGCAGTTTAACTAGCGAAAGCACAGATACGCAGTATTTT.

The chain joins TRBV4-3 to TRBJ2-5, with 10 positions matching TRBD1. Germline V gene sequence: CDR1 LGHNA, CDR2 YSLEER. V gave up 4 bases and J gave up 3 bases; unmatched junction bases: 8. The CDR3 covers 16 residues. DNA for the CDR3: TGCGCCAGCAGCCGAAACCGGGACAGGGGAAAAGAGACCCAGTACTTC. It encodes CASSRNRDRGKETQYF.

V and J are TRBV30 and TRBJ2-3; 9 bases are shared with TRBD2. V trimming: 1 base; J trimming: 3 bases; junction bases outside the gene matches: 14. Germline V gene lookup returns CDR1 GTSNPN and CDR2 SVGIG (reference sequence). This CDR3 has 18 amino acids. The CDR3 loop reads CAWSEGAGGIGLTDTQYF. The CDR3 bases are TGTGCCTGGAGTGAGGGAGCGGGAGGAATTGGGTTGACAGATACGCAGTATTTT. Together with reference TRBV30 and TRBJ2-3, the CDR3 gives the full variable domain: SQTIHQWPATLVQPVGSPLSLECTVEGTSNPNLYWYRQAAGRGLQLLFYSVGIGQISSEVPQNLSASRPQDRQFILSSKKLLLSDSGFYLCAWSEGAGGIGLTDTQYFGPGTRLTVL.

V usage is TRBV9 and J usage is TRBJ1-5, with no clear D. CDR3 length: 15 residues. The germline V gene encodes CDR1 SGDLS and CDR2 YYNGEE. The V end lost 7 bases, the J end lost 0 bases, and 14 bases lay between the germline ends. Here the CDR3 DNA reads TGTGCCAGCGCCCAACCACAGATTAGCAATCAGCCCCAGCATTTT. It specifies CASAQPQISNQPQHF.

The gene calls are TRBV4-3 and TRBJ1-2, with D possibly matching TRBD1 (6 bases). The CDR3 loop spans 14 amino acids. V shed 1 base and J shed 4 bases, with 10 bases lying between them. Germline loops: CDR1 LGHNA, CDR2 YSLEER. The CDR3 reads CASSQGGTTYGYTF. CDR3 DNA sequence: TGCGCCAGCAGCCAAGGCGGGACAACCTATGGCTACACCTTC.

The V and J genes are TRBV4-3 and TRBJ2-7; TRBD2 might be the D (6 bases). The CDR3 runs 17 residues. From germline, CDR1 is LGHNA and CDR2 YSLEER. The V and J ends lost 0 bases and 4 bases respectively, with 19 bases between them. This CDR3 reads CASSQDYPTGAVYEQYF. In DNA form, the CDR3 reads TGCGCCAGCAGCCAAGATTATCCGACGGGAGCGGTGTACGAGCAGTACTTC.

Of note for this clone: Other DNA sequences within the sample encode an identical CDR3. The CDR3 bases are TGTGCCAGCAGCTTAGCTCGGGGGACGGCCTATGGCTACACCTTC. Amino acids: CASSLARGTAYGYTF. J is TRBJ1-2 and V is TRBV7-2; a possible D gene is TRBD1 (5 bases). The V gene lost 0 bases and the J gene lost 4 bases, with 12 bases spanning the gap. CDR1 and CDR2 (germline): SGHTA, FQGNSA. CDR3 length: 15 residues.

J is TRBJ2-6 and V is TRBV5-1, with D perhaps matching TRBD1 (6 bases). With 7 bases removed from V and 0 bases from J, the gap between germline ends came to 23 bases. Germline V gene lookup returns CDR1 SGHRS and CDR2 YFSETQ. This CDR3 spans 19 amino acids. CDR3 protein: CASASIEGEPNSGANVLTF. CDR3 in DNA: TGCGCCAGCGCAAGTATCGAGGGGGAACCGAACTCTGGGGCCAACGTCCTGACTTTC.

The rearrangement joins TRBV7-2 to TRBJ2-5; D not certain. Germline CDR1 reads SGHTA; CDR2 reads FQGNSA. V gave up 1 base and J gave up 5 bases, with 14 bases separating them. This CDR3 has 15 amino acids. The CDR3 here is CASSLDGRRRETQYF. The CDR3 bases are TGTGCCAGCAGCTTAGACGGCCGGCGTCGGGAGACCCAGTACTTC.

This clone was observed a few times. The DNA for the CDR3 is TGTGCCACCAGCAGATCCCGGGGCTCCTACGAGCAGTACTTC. Translation: CATSRSRGSYEQYF. The J gene is TRBJ2-7, the V gene TRBV15, with D possibly matching TRBD2 (5 bases). In germline, CDR1 is LNHNV, CDR2 YYDKDF (reference sequence). V lost 2 bases and J lost 0, with 8 bases in between. This CDR3 is built from 14 residues.

The chain couples TRBV28 to TRBJ1-1, with D hard to call. The V gene lost 10 bases and the J gene lost 8 bases, with 17 bases spanning the gap. Looked up from germline, CDR1 is MDHEN and CDR2 is SYDVKM. CDR3 length: 12 residues. The CDR3 loop reads CATELEREEAFF. As DNA, the CDR3 is TGTGCCACCGAGTTAGAGCGGGAAGAAGCTTTCTTT.

The V call is TRBV14, the J call TRBJ2-1; 7 nucleotides agree with TRBD1. V lost 5 bases to trimming and J lost 10 bases; unmatched junction nucleotides: 8. The CDR3 spans 13 residues. Germline-derived CDR1 and CDR2 are SGHDN and FVKESK. CDR3 in amino acids: CASSVRQGGEQFF. CDR3 DNA: TGTGCCAGCAGCGTCAGACAGGGTGGCGAGCAGTTCTTC.

This clone was picked up a small number of times. V usage is TRBV27 and J usage is TRBJ1-4, with D perhaps TRBD1 (6 bases). Germline V gives CDR1 MNHEY, CDR2 SMNVEV (reference sequence). The CDR3 sequence is 14 residues long. V lost 5 bases, J lost 7 bases, and 14 bases lay in between. CDR3 amino acids: CASSPQGRVEKLFF. CDR3 DNA: TGTGCCAGCAGTCCACAGGGAAGAGTTGAAAAACTGTTTTTT.

This clone has only a few counts. DNA of the CDR3: TGTGCCATCAGTGAGTCGCTGGTGGCCTATGGCTACACCTTC. It specifies CAISESLVAYGYTF. The chain carries TRBV10-3 and TRBJ1-2, with D unresolved. V was clipped by 0 bases and J by 4 bases, with 9 bases between them. Looked up from germline, CDR1 is ENHRY and CDR2 is SYGVKD. This CDR3 contains 14 residues.

This clone came up once. The chain joins TRBV7-2 to TRBJ1-1; the D is unclear. The V gene lost 1 base and the J gene lost 6 bases, with 15 bases spanning the gap. Germline CDR1 reads SGHTA; CDR2 reads FQGNSA. CDR3 length: 15 amino acids. CDR3 nucleotides: TGTGCCAGCAGCTTAGTTAGCGGGATGCACGCTGAAGCTTTCTTT. Translating it yields CASSLVSGMHAEAFF.

This clone was detected a few times. The J gene is TRBJ2-2, the V gene TRBV28; no firm D call. The CDR3 runs 13 residues. Trimming took 2 bases from V and 5 from J, leaving 6 bases between them. Germline V gives CDR1 MDHEN, CDR2 SYDVKM. The CDR3 is CASSLPVTGELFF. CDR3 coding DNA: TGTGCCAGCAGTTTACCGGTGACCGGGGAGCTGTTTTTT.

This clone has just one count. V usage is TRBV5-1 and J usage is TRBJ1-2; D may be TRBD1 (6 bases). Germline lookup yields CDR1 SGHRS and CDR2 YFSETQ. Trimming left V 3 bases short and J 3 bases short, with 15 bases between. This CDR3 contains 15 residues. The CDR3 DNA reads TGCGCCAGCAGCTCAGGACAGTTGACGGACTATGGCTACACCTTC. This codes for CASSSGQLTDYGYTF.

This clone was counted a few times. The gene calls are TRBV28 and TRBJ1-4; D uncertain. V gave up 3 bases and J gave up 10 bases, with 9 bases separating them. The CDR3 runs to 12 residues. Germline V lookup: CDR1 MDHEN, CDR2 SYDVKM. The CDR3 sequence is CASSLLGVKLFF. For the CDR3, the DNA is TGTGCCAGCAGTTTGCTTGGGGTAAAACTGTTTTTT.

The chain links TRBV2 to TRBJ1-4, with 9 bases that match TRBD1. Germline V gives CDR1 SNHLY, CDR2 FYNNEI. The CDR3 is 17 amino acids. Losses at the gene ends were 6 bases for V and 8 bases for J; bases not matched to a gene: 16. CDR3 in DNA: TGTGCCAGCAGCTCTCGGGACAGGGCAATCCACGGGGAAAAACTGTTTTTT. It yields the protein CASSSRDRAIHGEKLFF.

This clone was picked up one time. The chain has TRBV6-6 and TRBJ2-7; possible D gene TRBD1, 5 bases. Germline V gives CDR1 MNHNY, CDR2 SVGAGI (reference sequence). The CDR3 loop spans 12 amino acids. Trimming cost V 2 bases and J 3 bases, with 5 bases left between them. CDR3 sequence (DNA): TGTGCCAGCAGTTACCAGGGCTACGAGCAGTACTTC. Translated, it gives CASSYQGYEQYF.

This rearrangement joins TRBV29-1 to TRBJ1-1, with D unclear. The CDR3 spans 13 residues. From germline, CDR1 is SQVTM and CDR2 ANQGSEA. Trimming cost V 0 bases and J 4 bases, with 9 bases left between them. The CDR3 reads CSVEDQAATEAFF. The CDR3 bases are TGCAGCGTTGAAGATCAGGCAGCCACTGAAGCTTTCTTT.